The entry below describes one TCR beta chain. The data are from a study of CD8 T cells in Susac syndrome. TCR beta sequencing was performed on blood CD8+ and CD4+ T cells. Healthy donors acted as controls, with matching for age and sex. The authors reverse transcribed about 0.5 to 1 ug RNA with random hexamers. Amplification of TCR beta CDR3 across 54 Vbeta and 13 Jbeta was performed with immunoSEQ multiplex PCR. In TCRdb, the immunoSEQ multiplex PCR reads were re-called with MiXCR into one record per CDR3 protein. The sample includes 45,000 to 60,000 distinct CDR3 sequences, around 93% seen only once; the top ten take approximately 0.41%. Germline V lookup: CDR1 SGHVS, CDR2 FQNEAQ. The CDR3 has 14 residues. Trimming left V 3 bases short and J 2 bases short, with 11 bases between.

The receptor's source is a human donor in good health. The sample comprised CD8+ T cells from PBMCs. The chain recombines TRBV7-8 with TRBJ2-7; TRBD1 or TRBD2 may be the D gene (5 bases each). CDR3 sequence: CASSFGARTYEQYF. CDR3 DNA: TGTGCCAGCAGCTTCGGGGCCAGAACCTACGAGCAGTACTTC.